The rows below give T cell receptor beta chains drawn from one sample of a study of cytomegalovirus exposure and HLA in healthy donors. Sequencing used immunoSEQ multiplex PCR; TCRdb keeps in-frame clones, though not all of them. Of 100,000 to 150,000 clones detected, 73% appear once; the ten largest clones hold more than 4.5%. The sample consisted of PBMCs. Receptor source: a man in his sixties in good health and CMV-seropositive. Both conserved end residues are trimmed from each CDR3.

v_call	j_call	cdr3_aa
TRBV2	TRBJ2-1	ASSPGVGYNEQF
TRBV15	TRBJ1-2	ATSSKSLQGFGHGYT
TRBV11-2	TRBJ2-7	ASSPVRGKGEQY
TRBV5-1	TRBJ2-7	ASRATGGDEQY
TRBV7-8	TRBJ2-7	ASSRPGQPYEQY
TRBV6-6	TRBJ1-3	ASSYPGALGNTIY
TRBV6-5	TRBJ2-3	ASSSFGGLTDTQY
TRBV11-2	TRBJ2-7	ASSLGVGQGYEQY
TRBV4-1	TRBJ2-7	ASSHLREGGNEQY
TRBV28	TRBJ1-5	ASRRTGNNQPQH
TRBV19	TRBJ2-2	ASSTMGRGDGELF
TRBV6-5	TRBJ1-6	ASSYSGLSGNSPLH
TRBV19	TRBJ1-2	ASSMTTPRLRDYGYT
TRBV7-9	TRBJ2-3	ASTGDRLGTDTQY
TRBV4-1	TRBJ1-1	ASSQESRGASYAF
TRBV28	TRBJ2-2	ASSLISGGRGELF
TRBV5-1	TRBJ2-7	ASSDDRGISYEQY
TRBV2	TRBJ1-6	ASSVRTGDNSPLH
TRBV4-2	TRBJ1-6	ASSQERRGLNSPLH
TRBV5-4	TRBJ1-2	ASSLGYREVGYT
TRBV7-3	TRBJ2-5	ASSRTAQETQY
TRBV5-8	TRBJ1-2	ASSSGFYGYT
TRBV5-1	TRBJ2-1	ASSYWAQGSGDHNEQF
TRBV5-1	TRBJ2-3	ASSLDVRTSTDTQY
TRBV5-5	TRBJ2-3	ASSFRLAGGQTSTDTQY
TRBV5-5	TRBJ2-7	ASKPGTSSYEQY
TRBV5-1	TRBJ2-7	ASSRSTGETAGAEQY
TRBV6-5	TRBJ1-6	ASSYRENNSPLH
TRBV30	TRBJ2-7	AWSGGLAGGYEQY
TRBV29-1	TRBJ2-7	SVEERTGFSFEQY
TRBV18	TRBJ2-5	ASRRAQPQETQY
TRBV6-5	TRBJ2-7	ASSSHGLASDEQY
TRBV7-2	TRBJ1-5	ASSWGDQPQH
TRBV7-9	TRBJ1-2	SSSFGRGDYGYT
TRBV19	TRBJ2-3	ASTRGRSTDTQY
TRBV5-1	TRBJ1-6	ASSSKSSYNSPLH